This T cell receptor beta chain was captured in a study of regulatory T cells in long-lasting Graves disease (dated by TCRdb to the early 2020s). Concerning the study at large: Persistent Graves' disease was defined as antithyroid drug treatment for over 5 years with persistently positive TSH receptor autoantibodies. A total of roughly 33 samples underwent TCR sequencing: around 13 from persistent and approximately 20 from newly diagnosed Graves' disease patients. Patients with persistent Graves' disease were compared with patients with newly diagnosed Graves' disease using TCR sequencing and RNA sequencing of peripheral blood. The study was conducted in China and was registered as a clinical trial. Antithyroid drugs had been taken for 8.5 to 12 years on average by persistent Graves' disease patients in the clinical cohort.

To prepare the library, multiplex PCR was applied. The run used an Illumina HiSeq 4000. To build TCR beta libraries, CDR3 regions were amplified by Arm-PCR using iRepertoire HTBI primers. PCR products were gel purified before sequencing. Under the source paper's analysis protocol: A total of some 60 TRBV and some 15 TRBJ segments were identified across samples and were used for gene usage analysis of CDR3 amino acid clonotypes. COPE and FqMerger were used to merge the filtered high-quality paired reads into contigs. BLAST was used to align contigs to IMGT TRBV, TRBD and TRBJ reference genes, and CDR3 was defined according to IMGT. Highly expanded clones were defined as clonotypes with a frequency above 0.1%. Repertoire diversity was measured by Shannon entropy, and V-J evenness by the Gini coefficient. A clonotype was considered public if more than one individual shared it. The raw public data were reprocessed by TCRdb itself: fastp quality trimming at Q25, MiXCR clonotype calling, in-frame beta chains only. Each CDR3 protein appears once, grouped with its most common genes and DNA. For this entry, the V and J calls and clone size follow TCRdb and not the study's own pipeline. The sample table shows some 340,000 distinct CDR3 sequences, and approximately 23% are seen once. Together, the top ten hold about 29% of the sample.

V trim: 5 bases; J trim: 6 bases; unmatched bases: 3. Sequences LNHDA (CDR1) and SQIVND (CDR2) are obtained from the germline V gene (reference sequence). Reading from cysteine to phenylalanine, the CDR3 counts 12 amino acids. Of all the DNA, just the CDR3 is kept, 36 bases in frame from base 1. The meaning of the sample's time point label: persistent/refractory GD, antithyroid drugs over 5 years with positive TRAb. For both TCR sequencing and RNA sequencing, RNA was extracted from PBMCs using TRIzol. The diagnosis of Graves' disease was made according to American Thyroid Association guidelines. Patients for the study were recruited at an endocrinology department in Xi'an, China. Each patient gave about 10 milliliters of peripheral blood, collected in an EDTA anticoagulant tube. PBMCs were isolated by Ficoll Paque Plus density gradient separation without further T cell sorting. An Agilent 2100 Bioanalyzer and agarose gel were used to check RNA quality, while a NanoDrop 2000 measured RNA concentration.

Findings and caveats that apply to the study as a whole: Only peripheral blood was studied, because thyroid tissue, the primary lesion, was inaccessible. Compared with newly diagnosed patients, persistent Graves' disease patients had lower TCR Shannon entropy and fewer highly expanded clones, which suggests clonal expansion. More public clonotypes were shared among persistent patients (roughly 2,900) than among newly diagnosed patients (approximately 930). Sequencing and analysis were restricted to the TCR beta chain. The authors acknowledged the small sample size as a limitation that may reduce accuracy. TRBV28, TRBJ1-2 and TRBJ2-5 were preferentially used in persistent disease, while TRBV20-1 and TRBJ2-1 were favored in newly diagnosed disease.

This clonotype was detected a few times. The target of this receptor is not known. It has no much larger one-base neighbor in the sample; base qualities were not kept. The TCR originated in a woman in her thirties or forties with Graves disease. Donor details come from another sample of the same person, matched by shared clones. The sample in question was peripheral blood mononuclear cells (PBMCs), obtained when the disease was refractory, from a patient treated with antithyroid drugs. The sequence is built from TRBV19 and TRBJ1-2; a stretch of 7 junction bases matches TRBD1. The nucleotide sequence reads TGTGCCAGTAGTTCTACAGGGGATGGCTACACCTTC. The translation is CASSSTGDGYTF.